This T cell receptor (beta chain) appears in the sequencing data of a study of cytomegalovirus exposure and HLA in healthy donors. Study-wide results and limits: Across donors, presence/absence analyses took sequencing depth to be roughly uniform.

Germline V gene lookup returns CDR1 SGHRS and CDR2 YFSETQ. The CDR3 is 13 residues long. Trimming took off 5 bases at V and 2 bases at J, with 11 bases between the two ends. The sample holds one count of this clone. Its antigen is not identified. PCR used 60 Vbeta primers and 13 Jbeta primers. Using immunoSEQ multiplex PCR, the repertoire was profiled, and TCRdb retains in-frame clones only, with some absent. The sample has fewer than 200,000 clones, less than 90% seen once. The receptor was isolated from a girl less than two years old in good health and CMV-seronegative. Sequencing was carried out using PBMCs. This chain connects TRBV5-1 to TRBJ2-7; no clear D. DNA of the CDR3: TGCGCCAGCAGAGAGCGTCCCACCTACGAGCAGTACTTC. Encoded protein: CASRERPTYEQYF.